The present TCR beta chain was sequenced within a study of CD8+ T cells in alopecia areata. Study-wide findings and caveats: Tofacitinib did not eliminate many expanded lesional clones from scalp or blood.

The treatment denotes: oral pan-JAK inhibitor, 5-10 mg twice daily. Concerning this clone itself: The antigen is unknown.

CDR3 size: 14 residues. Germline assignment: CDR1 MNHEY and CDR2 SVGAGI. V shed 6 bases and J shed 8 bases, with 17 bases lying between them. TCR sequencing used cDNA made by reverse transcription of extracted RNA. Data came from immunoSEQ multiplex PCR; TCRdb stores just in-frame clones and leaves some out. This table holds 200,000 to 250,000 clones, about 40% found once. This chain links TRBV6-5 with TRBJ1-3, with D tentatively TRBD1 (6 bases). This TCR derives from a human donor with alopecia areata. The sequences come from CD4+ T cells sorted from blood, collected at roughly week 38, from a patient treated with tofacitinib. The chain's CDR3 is CASRPGTSLYTIYF. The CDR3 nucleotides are TGTGCCAGCAGACCCGGGACAAGTCTTTACACCATATATTTT.